This is a list of T cell receptor beta chains from one sample in a study of blood T cells in healthy people across ages. TCRdb reanalysed the 5' RACE reads using MiXCR and keeps one entry per CDR3 protein. The sample lists about 2 million distinct CDR3 sequences; around half were seen once. Sequencing input: blood. These TCRs come from a woman in her thirties or forties in good health. The CDR3 runs from the conserved cysteine through the conserved F or W. The D gene is left open where the match is weak. The size of a clone is reported for some rows only, either as once, few or many, or as a class for expanded clones.

V	length	D	J	size	DNA	CDR3
TRBV14	16	TRBD1	TRBJ2-7	.	TGTGCCAGCAGCCAAGATACAGGGGCCTCCTCCTACGAGCAGTACTTC	CASSQDTGASSYEQYF
TRBV27	15	TRBD1	TRBJ2-1	.	TGTGCCAGCAGCCCTGCCGGGACAGACTACAATGAGCAGTTCTTC	CASSPAGTDYNEQFF
TRBV11-3	14	TRBD2	TRBJ2-1	.	TGTGCCAGCAGCGAGCGGACTAGCGGACGAGAGCAGTTCTTC	CASSERTSGREQFF
TRBV9	15	.	TRBJ2-5	.	TGTGCCAGCAGCATGCTAGGAGGGGCAGGCAATGAGCAGTACTTC	CASSMLGGAGNEQYF
TRBV28	14	.	TRBJ2-5	few	TGTGCCAGCAGTTTGATGCGGGGCCAAGAGACCCAGTACTTC	CASSLMRGQETQYF
TRBV20-1	14	.	TRBJ1-2	.	TGCAGTGCTAACAGGGTCGAGTCCCCTGGAGGCTACACCTTC	CSANRVESPGGYTF
TRBV20-1	14	TRBD1	TRBJ2-5	few	TGCAGTGCTACGATACAGGGGGGCGGAGAGACCCAGTACTTC	CSATIQGGGETQYF
TRBV21-1	18	.	TRBJ2-7	.	TGTGCCAGCAGCAAAGTGAAGTCCGTCAAGTTTCCGACCTACGAGCAGTACTTC	CASSKVKSVKFPTYEQYF
TRBV20-1	13	.	TRBJ2-7	.	TGCAGTGCTAGAGGCAACAGGGATTACGAGCAGTACTTC	CSARGNRDYEQYF
TRBV20-1	14	TRBD2	TRBJ2-5	.	TGCAGTGCTCAACTAGCGGGGGGTAAAGAGACCCAGTACTTC	CSAQLAGGKETQYF
TRBV29-1	13	.	TRBJ2-3	.	TGCAGCGTTGGTCCCTTACGCACAGATACGCAGTATTTT	CSVGPLRTDTQYF
TRBV29-1	12	.	TRBJ2-5	.	TGCAGCGTTAACTGGGGCCAAGAGACCCAGTACTTC	CSVNWGQETQYF
TRBV4-2	15	.	TRBJ2-5	.	TGTGCCAGCAGCCAAGTGGGGCAGGGCCAAGAGACCCAGTACTTC	CASSQVGQGQETQYF
TRBV29-1	15	.	TRBJ2-5	few	TGCAGCGTTAAAGGGGCCTCAGTAGTTTTGGAGACCCAGTACTTC	CSVKGASVVLETQYF
TRBV28	17	.	TRBJ2-3	.	TGTGCCAGCAGTCTCCTCGGCGCGGGGACTAGCACAGATACGCAGTATTTT	CASSLLGAGTSTDTQYF
TRBV7-2	15	.	TRBJ2-1	once	TGTGCCAGCAGCTTGGAGGACAATACCTACAATGAGCAGTTCTTC	CASSLEDNTYNEQFF
TRBV12-3/TRBV12-4	13	TRBD1	TRBJ2-1	few	TGTGCCAGCAGCTGGACAGGGACGGATGAGCAGTTCTTC	CASSWTGTDEQFF
TRBV20-1	15	TRBD2	TRBJ2-6	.	TGCAGTGCTATTTGGGGGGGACCCGGGGCCAACGTCCTGACTTTC	CSAIWGGPGANVLTF
TRBV28	15	.	TRBJ2-1	.	TGTGCCAGCAGTTTAGATTGGGCCTCCTACAATGAGCAGTTCTTC	CASSLDWASYNEQFF
TRBV6-5	14	TRBD1	TRBJ2-5	.	TGTGCCAGCAGGGGACAGGGAGAGTTAGAGACCCAGTACTTC	CASRGQGELETQYF
TRBV20-1	16	TRBD2	TRBJ2-1	.	TGCAGTGCTAGAGATCTCGGCGGGGGGACGGGCAATGAGCAGTTCTTC	CSARDLGGGTGNEQFF
TRBV12-3/TRBV12-4	13	.	TRBJ1-5	.	TGTGCCAGCAGTTTACGGGGGTGGCAGCCCCAGCATTTT	CASSLRGWQPQHF
TRBV6-2/TRBV6-3	19	TRBD1	TRBJ2-6	.	TGTGCCAGCAGTTACTCATCCGGGACAGGGGGTTCTGGGGCCAACGTCCTGACTTTC	CASSYSSGTGGSGANVLTF
TRBV15	15	.	TRBJ2-7	.	TGTGCCACCAGCAGGTCCGGGGGTGGCATTACCGAGCAGTACTTC	CATSRSGGGITEQYF
TRBV6-5	15	.	TRBJ2-6	.	TGTGCCAGCAGTTACTTGGGACCTGGGGCCAACGTCCTGACTTTC	CASSYLGPGANVLTF
TRBV5-1	18	TRBD1	TRBJ2-1	.	TGCGCCAGCAGCGTTGGGTTAAGGGGGCCCAGGAGTGGGAATGAGCAGTTCTTC	CASSVGLRGPRSGNEQFF
TRBV15	17	.	TRBJ2-3	.	TGTGCCACCAGCAGAGGACTGGCGGGGACTAGCACAGATACGCAGTATTTT	CATSRGLAGTSTDTQYF
TRBV20-1	12	.	TRBJ2-7	few	TGCAGTGCGCTAAGGCAACCTTACGAGCAGTACTTC	CSALRQPYEQYF
TRBV9	14	.	TRBJ2-3	.	TGTGCCAGCAGCCCCCAGACCGCCCCAGATACGCAGTATTTT	CASSPQTAPDTQYF
TRBV28	14	.	TRBJ1-4	.	TGTGCCAGCAGAATCGGGGGCGCTAATGAAAAACTGTTTTTT	CASRIGGANEKLFF
TRBV21-1	13	.	TRBJ2-7	few	TGTGCCAGCGGTACTAGCCGAACCTACGAGCAGTACTTC	CASGTSRTYEQYF
TRBV27	16	.	TRBJ2-4	.	TGTGCCAGCAGTTTCAGTTTAGGGACGGCTTCCTACGGGCAGTACTTC	CASSFSLGTASYGQYF
TRBV6-5	15	TRBD2	TRBJ2-5	few	TGTGCCAGCAGTTACAGCGGGGCGGGGGGAGAGACCCAGTACTTC	CASSYSGAGGETQYF
TRBV4-3	16	TRBD2	TRBJ2-3	few	TGCGCCAGCAGTCCCGGGACTAGCCTAGTCACAGATACGCAGTATTTT	CASSPGTSLVTDTQYF
TRBV6-1	16	.	TRBJ1-2	.	TGTGCCAGCTGTGAAGCTCCTGAGGGGGGGAACTATGGCTACACCTTC	CASCEAPEGGNYGYTF
TRBV7-2	16	.	TRBJ2-4	.	TGTGCCAGCAGCCTCCCGATCGGCTGGACCAAAAACATTCAGTACTTC	CASSLPIGWTKNIQYF
TRBV6-5	14	.	TRBJ2-5	once	TGTGCCAGCAGTTACCTGAGACAGATGGAGACCCAGTACTTC	CASSYLRQMETQYF
TRBV20-1	13	.	TRBJ1-2	few	TGCAGTGCTAGAGTGGAGGCTACCTATGGCTACACCTTC	CSARVEATYGYTF
TRBV7-3	16	.	TRBJ1-1	.	TGTGCCAGCAGCTTAACCGCCGGGCACATGAACACTGAAGCTTTCTTT	CASSLTAGHMNTEAFF
TRBV20-1	13	.	TRBJ2-4	few	TGCAGTGTAGGGAGACTAGCCAAAAACATTCAGTACTTC	CSVGRLAKNIQYF
TRBV29-1	14	.	TRBJ1-2	.	TGCAGCGTTGATACCCGGACAGAAGCCTATGGCTACACCTTC	CSVDTRTEAYGYTF
TRBV6-5	14	.	TRBJ2-7	.	TGTGCCAGCAGCAACACACGGGGAGCCTACGAGCAGTACTTC	CASSNTRGAYEQYF
TRBV4-3	14	.	TRBJ2-4	few	TGCGCCAGCAGCCAGAGATTAGCCAAAAACATTCAGTACTTC	CASSQRLAKNIQYF
TRBV20-1	17	.	TRBJ2-4	few	TGCAGTGCTAGCGAGCAACAGGAACACTTAGCCAAAAACATTCAGTACTTC	CSASEQQEHLAKNIQYF
TRBV29-1	14	TRBD1	TRBJ2-7	.	TGCAGCGTGGAACCGGGACAGGGGCCCTACGAGCAGTACTTC	CSVEPGQGPYEQYF
TRBV7-6	13	TRBD2	TRBJ2-7	.	TGTGCCAGCAGCGTAGGGGAGGGAGCCGAGCAGTACTTC	CASSVGEGAEQYF